This passage covers 30 T cell receptor beta chains from one sample sequenced in a study of technical replicates of blood from a handful of donors. Clones were read by immunoSEQ multiplex PCR, and TCRdb kept only the in-frame ones, dropping some. The repertoire holds about 56,000 clones, with about 95% as singletons. Sequenced input: PBMCs. Receptors were obtained from a human donor in good health. Some clones in this sample may be carry-over from other donors' samples.

The rearrangement links TRBV19 to TRBJ1-5, with D perhaps matching TRBD1 (6 bases). The germline V and J ends were trimmed by 4 bases and 2 bases, with 9 bases remaining between them. The CDR3 is made up of 14 amino acids. Germline V CDR1 and CDR2: LNHDA, SQIVND (reference sequence). Here the CDR3 DNA reads TGTGCCAGTAGTAGAAACAGGGGCAATCAGCCCCAGCATTTT. Residues: CASSRNRGNQPQHF. Filled out from reference TRBV19 and TRBJ1-5, the complete variable domain reads DGGITQSPKYLFRKEGQNVTLSCEQNLNHDAMYWYRQDPGQGLRLIYYSQIVNDFQKGDIAEGYSVSREKKESFPLTVTSAQKNPTAFYLCASSRNRGNQPQHFGDGTRLSIL.

The V call is TRBV12-5, the J call TRBJ2-1; weak D call: TRBD1 (6 bases). CDR3 length: 15 amino acids. The V gene's germline CDR1 is LGHNT and CDR2 FRNRAP. V lost 6 bases and J 7 bases, leaving 19 bases between the germline ends. The CDR3 region is CASGTTGRVRNEQFF. In DNA form, the CDR3 reads TGTGCTAGTGGCACGACAGGACGGGTGCGTAATGAGCAGTTCTTC. Full variable domain (missing parts from reference TRBV12-5 and TRBJ2-1): DARVTQTPRHKVTEMGQEVTMRCQPILGHNTVFWYRQTMMQGLELLAYFRNRAPLDDSGMPKDRFSAEMPDATLATLKIQPSEPRDSAVYFCASGTTGRVRNEQFFGPGTRLTVL.

The gene calls are TRBV11-2 and TRBJ2-7; 10 positions agree with TRBD2. Trimming took 8 bases from V and 1 from J; bases not matched to a gene: 2. CDR1 is SGHAT, CDR2 FQNNGV, per germline. The CDR3 loop spans 13 amino acids. Written as DNA, the CDR3 is TGTGCCAGCGCGACTAGCGGGTCCTACGAGCAGTACTTC. Translation gives CASATSGSYEQYF.

The rearrangement joins TRBV2 to TRBJ2-1, with D tentatively TRBD2 (5 bases). This CDR3 spans 13 amino acids. Trimming pared 7 bases from V and 6 bases from J, leaving 13 bases between. Germline CDR1 is SNHLY and CDR2 is FYNNEI. The CDR3 protein is CASNGLVPNEQFF. Written as DNA, the CDR3 is TGTGCCAGCAACGGACTTGTACCCAATGAGCAGTTCTTC.

The rearrangement joins TRBV9 to TRBJ2-3, with TRBD2 identical over 8 bases. This CDR3 comprises 15 residues. Germline CDR1 reads SGDLS; CDR2 reads YYNGEE. Germline trimming cut 3 bases from V and 4 bases from J; bases unmatched to any gene: 7. In DNA form, the CDR3 reads TGTGCCAGCAGCGAGGCCGGGACTAGGGCAGATACGCAGTATTTT. Translating it yields CASSEAGTRADTQYF.

In this sample, this clone turned up once. J is TRBJ1-5 and V is TRBV10-3; D is undetermined. Looked up from germline, CDR1 is ENHRY and CDR2 is SYGVKD. The ends were cut back, 4 bases at V and 2 bases at J, with 6 bases in the middle. The CDR3 has 13 residues. The CDR3 protein is CAISAEGNQPQHF. The CDR3 DNA follows: TGTGCCATCAGTGCTGAGGGCAATCAGCCCCAGCATTTT.

The rearrangement links TRBV19 to TRBJ2-5; 8 nucleotides agree with TRBD2. This CDR3 comprises 17 residues. Germline CDR1 is LNHDA and CDR2 is SQIVND (reference sequence). J lost 1 base, V lost 6 bases, and 13 bases had no gene match. For the CDR3, the DNA is TGTGCCAGTAGGAATAGCGTGCTAGCGGGCCTCCAAGAGACCCAGTACTTC. As protein: CASRNSVLAGLQETQYF.

The J gene is TRBJ1-2, the V gene TRBV30, with 9 bases lining up with TRBD1. With V trimmed by 7 bases and J by 6 bases, 9 bases remained unmatched. The CDR3 totals 13 residues. Germline loops: CDR1 GTSNPN, CDR2 SVGIG (reference sequence). The CDR3 sequence is CALPVGQGHGYTF. The CDR3, as DNA: TGTGCCTTACCTGTGGGACAGGGACATGGCTACACCTTC.

This clone was counted a few times. This sequence joins TRBV4-3 and TRBJ1-5, with a possible D match to TRBD1 (5 bases). CDR1 LGHNA and CDR2 YSLEER come from the germline V gene. The V gene lost 0 bases and the J gene lost 6 bases, with 12 bases spanning the gap. The CDR3 loop spans 15 amino acids. CDR3 sequence: CASSQDRDFGQPQHF. CDR3 coding DNA: TGCGCCAGCAGCCAAGATAGGGACTTCGGTCAGCCCCAGCATTTT.

This chain uses TRBV7-8 with TRBJ2-7; TRBD2 matches at 8 bases. V was pared by 8 bases and J by 2 bases, with 8 bases of the junction left unmatched. The CDR3 length is 14 residues. The germline CDR1 and CDR2 sequences are SGHVS and FQNEAQ. CDR3 sequence (DNA): TGTGCCAGCGCTAGTACGGGAGGGGCCTACGAGCAGTACTTC. Encoded protein: CASASTGGAYEQYF.

This chain uses TRBV7-2 with TRBJ2-3; D gene ambiguous. Looked up from germline, CDR1 is SGHTA and CDR2 is FQGNSA. The CDR3 totals 14 residues. The V end lost 1 base, the J end lost 2 bases, and 7 bases lay between the germline ends. CDR3 sequence: CASSLGVYTDTQYF. In DNA, the CDR3 is TGTGCCAGCAGCTTAGGAGTCTACACAGATACGCAGTATTTT. Full variable domain (outside the CDR3, taken from reference TRBV7-2 and TRBJ2-3): GAGVSQSPSNKVTEKGKDVELRCDPISGHTALYWYRQSLGQGLEFLIYFQGNSAPDKSGLPSDRFSAERTGGSVSTLTIQRTQQEDSAVYLCASSLGVYTDTQYFGPGTRLTVL.

The V call is TRBV29-1, the J call TRBJ2-7, with 7 bases identical to TRBD1. The length of the CDR3 is 12 residues. Germline V gene lookup returns CDR1 SQVTM and CDR2 ANQGSEA. V lost 7 bases to trimming and J lost 1 base; unmatched junction nucleotides: 4. As DNA, the CDR3 is TGCAGCGCACTGACAGGGTCCTACGAGCAGTACTTC. Translating it yields CSALTGSYEQYF.

This chain's CDR3 is CASGRRAGSLPTEAFF. CDR3 nucleotides: TGTGCTAGTGGTCGGCGAGCGGGTAGTCTTCCGACTGAAGCTTTCTTT. V and J are TRBV12-5 and TRBJ1-1; D uncertain. There are 16 residues in the CDR3. Trimming removed 5 bases at V and 5 bases at J, with 21 bases between. Looked up from germline, CDR1 is LGHNT and CDR2 is FRNRAP. Supplemented by reference TRBV12-5 and TRBJ1-1, the full variable domain reads DARVTQTPRHKVTEMGQEVTMRCQPILGHNTVFWYRQTMMQGLELLAYFRNRAPLDDSGMPKDRFSAEMPDATLATLKIQPSEPRDSAVYFCASGRRAGSLPTEAFFGQGTRLTVV.

This sequence joins TRBV21-1 and TRBJ2-7; the table's D gene call, TRBD2, was not cross checked with the DNA. TRBV21-1 is shown as a pseudogene. The CDR3 is 11 amino acids. The CDR3 loop is CARLSETEQYF. The CDR3 region has the DNA TGTGCCAGACTCTCGGAGACCGAGCAGTACTTC.

The chain uses TRBV11-3 and TRBJ2-5, with 14 bases identical to TRBD2. The CDR3 loop spans 16 amino acids. Trimming took 4 bases from V and 5 from J; bases not matched to a gene: 6. Looked up from germline, CDR1 is SGHNT and CDR2 is YENEEA. CDR3 in DNA: TGTGCCAGCAGCTCGGGGACTAGCGGGAGTCGGGAGACCCAGTACTTC. This codes for CASSSGTSGSRETQYF.

The chain recombines TRBV7-2 with TRBJ2-1, with TRBD2 matching over 8 bases. Germline V gives CDR1 SGHTA, CDR2 FQGNSA. The CDR3 spans 18 residues. V lost 1 base to trimming and J lost 2 bases; unmatched junction nucleotides: 10. This CDR3 reads CASSLVGSGIVAYNEQFF. The CDR3 bases are TGTGCCAGCAGCTTAGTGGGTAGCGGGATAGTAGCCTACAATGAGCAGTTCTTC.

The J gene is TRBJ2-7, the V gene TRBV4-3, with D maybe TRBD2 (6 bases). V lost 0 bases, J lost 2 bases, and 11 bases lay in between. The CDR3 has 15 residues. Germline CDR1 is LGHNA and CDR2 is YSLEER. This CDR3 reads CASSQDLGGTYEQYF. Here the CDR3 DNA reads TGCGCCAGCAGCCAAGACCTGGGGGGAACCTACGAGCAGTACTTC.

The V gene is TRBV15, the J gene TRBJ1-2; TRBD1 matches 8 bases. V shed 5 bases and J 6 bases; nucleotides not matched to a gene: 5. The germline gives CDR1 LNHNV, CDR2 YYDKDF (reference sequence). The length of the CDR3 is 13 residues. CDR3 in amino acids: CATSGGTGDGYTF. CDR3 sequence (DNA): TGTGCCACCAGCGGCGGGACAGGCGATGGCTACACCTTC.

The genes are TRBV9 and TRBJ1-2, with 10 nucleotides matching TRBD1. The germline V gene has CDR1 SGDLS and CDR2 YYNGEE. The CDR3 runs to 16 residues. V lost 4 bases to trimming and J lost 7 bases; unmatched junction nucleotides: 13. CDR3 residues: CASSPGQGREIIGYTF. CDR3 in DNA: TGTGCCAGCAGCCCGGGACAGGGGCGAGAGATCATTGGCTACACCTTC.

The chain couples TRBV11-3 to TRBJ2-3; 9 bases agree with TRBD2. The CDR3 totals 15 residues. V trimming: 3 bases; J trimming: 6 bases; junction bases outside the gene matches: 7. From germline, CDR1 is SGHNT and CDR2 YENEEA. CDR3 coding DNA: TGTGCCAGCAGCTTTGCGGGAGGGGAGAGTGATACGCAGTATTTT. Translation gives CASSFAGGESDTQYF. Supplemented by reference TRBV11-3 and TRBJ2-3, the full variable domain reads EAGVVQSPRYKIIEKKQPVAFWCNPISGHNTLYWYLQNLGQGPELLIRYENEEAVDDSQLPKDRFSAERLKGVDSTLKIQPAELGDSAVYLCASSFAGGESDTQYFGPGTRLTVL.

The chain is built from TRBV18 and TRBJ1-4; maybe TRBD1 (6 bases). The CDR3 runs to 14 residues. With 3 bases removed from V and 15 bases from J, the gap between germline ends came to 20 bases. CDR1 is KGHSH and CDR2 is LQKENI in the germline V gene. CDR3 coding DNA: TGTGCCAGCTCACCTTCCCCTAAACAGGGTAGGGTGTTTTTT. Translated, it gives CASSPSPKQGRVFF.

This clone was seen once. The chain couples TRBV4-2 to TRBJ2-5; D remains ambiguous. This CDR3 spans 15 amino acids. CDR1 is LGHNA and CDR2 is YNFKEQ in the germline V gene. Trimming pared 2 bases from V and 4 bases from J, leaving 14 bases between. CDR3 DNA sequence: TGTGCCAGCAGCCAATTTCCGGAGACCCCAGAGACCCAGTACTTC. Its protein is CASSQFPETPETQYF.

This chain links TRBV15 with TRBJ2-7, with D uncertain. V was clipped by 0 bases and J by 10 bases, with 13 bases between them. Germline V lookup: CDR1 LNHNV, CDR2 YYDKDF (reference sequence). The length of the CDR3 is 13 residues. The CDR3 spells CATSRDSREYQYF. The DNA of the CDR3 is TGTGCCACCAGCAGAGATTCGAGAGAGTATCAGTACTTC.

The chain is built from TRBV27 and TRBJ2-4; D is possibly TRBD1 (8 bases). Deletions cut 4 bases from V and 8 bases from J, with 12 bases between. The germline V gene encodes CDR1 MNHEY and CDR2 SMNVEV (reference sequence). The CDR3 covers 13 residues. CDR3 in DNA: TGTGCCAGCAGTTCACAGGGGGGGGACATTCAGTACTTC. Translated, it gives CASSSQGGDIQYF.

The chain uses TRBV7-9 and TRBJ1-3, with D hard to call. Germline CDR1 reads SEHNR; CDR2 reads FQNEAQ (reference sequence). With 3 bases removed from V and 0 bases from J, the gap between germline ends came to 3 bases. The CDR3 is 13 amino acids. This CDR3 is CASSFGSGNTIYF. Here the CDR3 DNA reads TGTGCCAGCAGCTTCGGCTCTGGAAACACCATATATTTT.

The chain carries TRBV7-2 and TRBJ1-6; weak D call: TRBD1 (5 bases). V shed 5 bases and J shed 13 bases, with 12 bases lying between them. CDR3 length equals 12 residues. Germline CDR1 reads SGHTA; CDR2 reads FQGNSA. The CDR3 sequence is CASSRTKGPLHF. Written as DNA, the CDR3 is TGTGCCAGCAGCCGAACCAAGGGGCCCCTCCACTTT.

This chain connects TRBV5-1 to TRBJ2-1, with a possible D match to TRBD1 (6 bases). V was cut by 2 bases and J by 4 bases, with 16 bases left in between. The CDR3 contains 16 residues. The germline V gene encodes CDR1 SGHRS and CDR2 YFSETQ. The CDR3 region has the DNA TGCGCCAGCAGCTTAGGAAACAGGGTCGGGTACAATGAGCAGTTCTTC. Its protein product is CASSLGNRVGYNEQFF.

The chain has TRBV7-3 and TRBJ1-3; a possible D gene is TRBD1 (5 bases). CDR1 and CDR2 (germline): SGHTA, FQGTGA. Between the trimmed V and J ends, which lost 5 bases and 3 bases, there was a span of 14 bases. The CDR3 extends over 15 amino acids. CDR3 bases: TGTGCCAGCAGCCCATCCCGGAGGGGTGGAAACACCATATATTTT. Translating it yields CASSPSRRGGNTIYF.

The J gene is TRBJ1-5, the V gene TRBV30, with 8 bases lining up with TRBD1. Looked up from germline, CDR1 is GTSNPN and CDR2 is SVGIG (reference sequence). CDR3 length: 13 residues. After removal of 3 bases from V and 6 bases from J, the junction contained 4 bases not matched to a gene. CDR3 coding DNA: TGTGCCTGGAGGGGACAGGATGCTCAGCCCCAGCATTTT. It codes for CAWRGQDAQPQHF.

This chain joins TRBV7-2 and TRBJ1-5; D gene uncertain. The V end was cut by 7 bases, the J end by 0 bases, with 10 bases between. Per germline, CDR1 SGHTA and CDR2 FQGNSA. The CDR3 length is 14 residues. Written as DNA, the CDR3 is TGTGCCAGCACTGCAGGAAATAGCAATCAGCCCCAGCATTTT. This encodes CASTAGNSNQPQHF.